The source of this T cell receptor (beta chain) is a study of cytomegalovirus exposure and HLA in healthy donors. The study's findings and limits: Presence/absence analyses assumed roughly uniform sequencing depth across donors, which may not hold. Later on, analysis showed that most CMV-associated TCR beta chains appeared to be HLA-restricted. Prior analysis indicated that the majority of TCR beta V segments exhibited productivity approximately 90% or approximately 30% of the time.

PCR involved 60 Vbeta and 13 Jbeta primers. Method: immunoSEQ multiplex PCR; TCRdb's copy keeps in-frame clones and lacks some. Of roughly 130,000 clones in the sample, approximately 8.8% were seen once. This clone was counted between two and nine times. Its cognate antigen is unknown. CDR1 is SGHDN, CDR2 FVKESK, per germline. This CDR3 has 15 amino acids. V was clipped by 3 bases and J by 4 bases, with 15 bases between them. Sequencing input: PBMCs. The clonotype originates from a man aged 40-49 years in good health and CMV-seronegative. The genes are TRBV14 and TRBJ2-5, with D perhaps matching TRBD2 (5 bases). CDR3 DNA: TGTGCCAGCAGCCACGGAAGCAGAGGGCGAGAGACCCAGTACTTC. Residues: CASSHGSRGRETQYF.